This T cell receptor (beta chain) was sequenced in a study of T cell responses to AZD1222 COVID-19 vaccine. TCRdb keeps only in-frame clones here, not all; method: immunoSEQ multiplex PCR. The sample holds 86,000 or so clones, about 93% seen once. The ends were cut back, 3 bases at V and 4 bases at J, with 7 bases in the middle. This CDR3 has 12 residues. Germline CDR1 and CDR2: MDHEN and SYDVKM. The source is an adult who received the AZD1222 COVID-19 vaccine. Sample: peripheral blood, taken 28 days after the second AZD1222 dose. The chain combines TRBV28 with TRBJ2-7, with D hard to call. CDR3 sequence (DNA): TGTGCCAGCAGTTTGGCGGAATACGAGCAGTACTTC. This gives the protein CASSLAEYEQYF. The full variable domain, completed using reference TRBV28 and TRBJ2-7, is DVKVTQSSRYLVKRTGEKVFLECVQDMDHENMFWYRQDPGLGLRLIYFSYDVKMKEKGDIPEGYSVSREKKERFSLILESASTNQTSMYLCASSLAEYEQYFGPGTRLTVT.